Presented here are 14 T cell receptor beta chains from one specimen sequenced in a study of cytomegalovirus exposure and HLA in healthy donors. Researchers ran the PCR with 60 Vbeta and 13 Jbeta primers. TCRdb keeps only in-frame clones here, not all; method: immunoSEQ multiplex PCR. This sample's table reports 40,000 or so clones. Sequenced material: PBMCs. Every receptor here comes from a male donor in good health and CMV-seronegative.

The CDR3 loop is CASSSRGRATNEKLFF. The CDR3 DNA sequence: TGTGCCAGCAGCTCAAGGGGCCGAGCAACTAATGAAAAACTGTTTTTT. This chain uses TRBV11-2 with TRBJ1-4, with D perhaps TRBD1 (5 bases). Germline V gene lookup returns CDR1 SGHAT and CDR2 FQNNGV. The CDR3 has 16 amino acids. Trimming took 4 bases from V and 0 from J, leaving 12 bases between them. The variable domain in full, with the rest retrieved from reference TRBV11-2 and TRBJ1-4, is EAGVAQSPRYKIIEKRQSVAFWCNPISGHATLYWYQQILGQGPKLLIQFQNNGVVDDSQLPKDRFSAERLKGVDSTLKIQPAKLEDSAVYLCASSSRGRATNEKLFFGSGTQLSVL.

The rearrangement joins TRBV10-3 to TRBJ1-4, with D possibly TRBD1 on 5 matching bases. Trimming removed 5 bases from V and 5 bases from J, with 9 bases in between. Germline V lookup: CDR1 ENHRY, CDR2 SYGVKD. The CDR3 is made up of 13 amino acids. The CDR3 region has the DNA TGTGCCATCAGTAAAGGGGCAAATGAAAAACTGTTTTTT. It translates to CAISKGANEKLFF.

The V call is TRBV28, the J call TRBJ1-6; possible D gene TRBD1, 6 bases. V gave up 6 bases and J gave up 7 bases, with 16 bases separating them. Germline loops: CDR1 MDHEN, CDR2 SYDVKM. The CDR3 contains 15 residues. The CDR3, as DNA: TGTGCCAGCAGCGACATGACAGGTCCGAATTCACCCCTCCACTTT. It translates to CASSDMTGPNSPLHF.

The rearrangement joins TRBV30 to TRBJ1-5; D is uncertain. The CDR3 has 13 residues. The germline V and J ends were trimmed by 2 bases and 7 bases, with 12 bases remaining between them. Germline CDR1 reads GTSNPN; CDR2 reads SVGIG (reference sequence). The CDR3 DNA is TGTGCCTGGAGTCGAGTAGGAGGACAGCCCCAGCATTTT. The encoded protein is CAWSRVGGQPQHF.

The chain carries TRBV11-2 and TRBJ1-4; a weak D match, TRBD1 (5 bases). The CDR3 sequence is 17 residues long. Germline V gives CDR1 SGHAT, CDR2 FQNNGV. Deletions cut 5 bases from V and 8 bases from J, with 24 bases between. CDR3 amino acids: CASSISGRRESGEKLFF. Written as DNA, the CDR3 is TGTGCCAGCAGCATATCGGGACGCCGGGAGAGTGGAGAAAAACTGTTTTTT.

The chain joins TRBV7-9 to TRBJ1-1, with D possibly TRBD1 on 5 matching bases. Germline-derived CDR1 and CDR2 are SEHNR and FQNEAQ (reference sequence). Trimming left V 2 bases short and J 2 bases short, with 15 bases between. The CDR3 has 16 amino acids. CDR3 DNA: TGTGCCAGCAGCTTAAAGGGCACCGGGGGAAACACTGAAGCTTTCTTT. Amino acid sequence: CASSLKGTGGNTEAFF.

V gene TRBV19 combines with J gene TRBJ2-3; tentative D call: TRBD2 (7 bases). CDR1 and CDR2 from the germline V gene are LNHDA and SQIVND (reference sequence). The CDR3 loop spans 15 amino acids. V was shortened by 6 bases and J by 1 base, with 14 bases between the two germline ends. The CDR3 DNA follows: TGTGCCAGTAGGGGGGAGGGGGTCCGCACAGATACGCAGTATTTT. It codes for CASRGEGVRTDTQYF.

CDR3 nucleotides: TGTGCCAGCAGCTTGACAGGGAGCAGCAATCAGCCCCAGCATTTT. Translation: CASSLTGSSNQPQHF. The chain combines TRBV7-9 with TRBJ1-5, with 7 positions matching TRBD1. With V trimmed by 3 bases and J by 1 base, 3 bases remained unmatched. The CDR3 runs to 15 residues. Germline loops: CDR1 SEHNR, CDR2 FQNEAQ (reference sequence).

The rearrangement links TRBV19 to TRBJ2-3; 7 bases fit TRBD1. CDR1 and CDR2 from the germline V gene are LNHDA and SQIVND (reference sequence). V shed 9 bases and J 2 bases; nucleotides not matched to a gene: 11. The length of the CDR3 is 15 residues. CDR3 DNA: TGTGCCAGCACCACCGGGACAGAGAACACAGATACGCAGTATTTT. Its protein product is CASTTGTENTDTQYF.

V usage is TRBV5-8 and J usage is TRBJ2-7, with D possibly matching TRBD2 (6 bases). Trimming cost V 2 bases and J 0 bases, with 9 bases left between them. CDR3 length equals 14 residues. Germline V gene data show CDR1 as SGHTS and CDR2 as YDEGEE. In DNA form, the CDR3 reads TGTGCCAGCAGCTTTCGGGGGAGCTCCTACGAGCAGTACTTC. It yields the protein CASSFRGSSYEQYF.

This rearrangement joins TRBV7-9 to TRBJ1-2; no clear D gene. The germline V gene has CDR1 SEHNR and CDR2 FQNEAQ (reference sequence). The CDR3 has 14 amino acids. V dropped 5 bases and J dropped 8 bases, with 18 bases sitting between them. In DNA, the CDR3 is TGTGCCAGCAGCCTAGATCTAGGCCTGGAGGGCTACACCTTC. Residues: CASSLDLGLEGYTF.

This sequence joins TRBV4-2 and TRBJ2-7; D remains unclear. From germline, CDR1 is LGHNA and CDR2 YNFKEQ. CDR3 length equals 16 residues. V was clipped by 2 bases and J by 0 bases, with 14 bases between them. This CDR3 is CASSQSRGAVSYEQYF. The CDR3 bases are TGTGCCAGCAGCCAAAGTCGCGGTGCCGTCTCCTACGAGCAGTACTTC.

The chain recombines TRBV29-1 with TRBJ2-7, with 7 positions matching TRBD1. This CDR3 comprises 14 residues. Germline assignment: CDR1 SQVTM and CDR2 ANQGSEA. Trimming removed 5 bases from V and 3 bases from J; junction bases left unmatched: 10. CDR3: CSVTARDRVYEQYF. Written as DNA, the CDR3 is TGCAGCGTTACCGCCCGGGACAGAGTCTACGAGCAGTACTTC.

The chain employs TRBV20-1 and TRBJ2-1; D is unresolved. The CDR3 sequence is 10 residues long. V was shortened by 6 bases and J by 9 bases, with 9 bases between the two germline ends. The germline gives CDR1 DFQATT, CDR2 SNEGSKA (reference sequence). The CDR3 sequence: CSAAGAEQFF. CDR3 nucleotides: TGCAGTGCAGCAGGTGCTGAGCAGTTCTTC.